One sample yielded the 15 T cell receptor beta chains listed below, sequenced in a study of shared clonotypes between healthy human individuals. Some clones are missing from TCRdb's copy, which holds only in-frame ones; the method was immunoSEQ multiplex PCR. The sample holds some 1.4 million clones, about 96% seen once. Source material: naive CD4+ T cells sorted from blood. Subset defined: CD45RA+ positively selected. These receptors were obtained from a man aged 30 to 45 in good health.

J is TRBJ2-2 and V is TRBV5-1; TRBD2 matches 11 bases. CDR1 and CDR2 from the germline V gene are SGHRS and YFSETQ. The CDR3 has 15 amino acids. Trimming at V came to 4 bases and at J to 3 bases, leaving 2 bases not matched to a gene. CDR3 in amino acids: CASSEGLADTGELFF. CDR3 nucleotides: TGCGCCAGCAGCGAGGGACTAGCGGACACCGGGGAGCTGTTTTTT.

This rearrangement joins TRBV28 to TRBJ2-2; D might be TRBD2 (5 bases). The V and J ends lost 6 bases and 4 bases respectively, with 9 bases between them. This CDR3 region has 13 residues. Per germline, CDR1 MDHEN and CDR2 SYDVKM. The CDR3 DNA reads TGTGCCAGCAGACCGGACTCCACCGGGGAGCTGTTTTTT. Its protein is CASRPDSTGELFF.

This sequence joins TRBV28 and TRBJ1-4; a weak D match, TRBD1 (5 bases). Per germline, CDR1 MDHEN and CDR2 SYDVKM. Trimming removed 8 bases from V and 0 bases from J, with 13 bases in between. This CDR3 has 15 residues. The CDR3 nucleotides are TGTGCCAGCCGGGTGGGGGGGACAACTAATGAAAAACTGTTTTTT. This translates into CASRVGGTTNEKLFF.

The V gene is TRBV5-4, the J gene TRBJ2-7, with 7 positions matching TRBD1. Germline loops: CDR1 SGHNT, CDR2 YYREEE (reference sequence). J was trimmed by 4 bases and V by 4 bases; bases with no gene match: 11. This CDR3 is built from 15 residues. CDR3 protein: CASSTNTGARYEQYF. The DNA of the CDR3 is TGTGCCAGCAGCACCAACACAGGGGCACGGTACGAGCAGTACTTC. The entire variable domain, with the rest obtained from reference TRBV5-4 and TRBJ2-7, is as follows: ETGVTQSPTHLIKTRGQQVTLRCSSQSGHNTVSWYQQALGQGPQFIFQYYREEENGRGNFPPRFSGLQFPNYSSELNVNALELDDSALYLCASSTNTGARYEQYFGPGTRLTVT.

V usage is TRBV14 and J usage is TRBJ2-1; D possibly corresponds to TRBD2 (6 bases). CDR1 is SGHDN, CDR2 FVKESK, per germline. The CDR3 is 16 amino acids. Trimming removed 0 bases from V and 10 bases from J, with 19 bases in between. This CDR3 reads CASSQDVGTSQLEQFF. CDR3 DNA sequence: TGTGCCAGCAGCCAAGATGTAGGGACTTCCCAATTAGAGCAGTTCTTC.

The V call is TRBV28, the J call TRBJ1-1, with TRBD1 matching over 12 bases. The trim removed 6 bases at V and 1 base at J, leaving 9 bases unmatched. Germline loops: CDR1 MDHEN, CDR2 SYDVKM. The CDR3 runs 17 residues. The DNA for the CDR3 is TGTGCCAGCAGCCTCCCGGGACAGGGGGCCAGGAACACTGAAGCTTTCTTT. The encoded protein is CASSLPGQGARNTEAFF.

This clone was observed once. Distinct nucleotide sequences in the sample also encode this CDR3. The V and J genes are TRBV28 and TRBJ1-5; TRBD1 is a possible D gene (6 bases). Trimming removed 3 bases at V and 6 bases at J, with 12 bases between. Germline V gene data show CDR1 as MDHEN and CDR2 as SYDVKM. This CDR3 contains 14 residues. This CDR3 reads CASSLLGGGQPQHF. The CDR3, as DNA: TGTGCCAGCAGTTTGCTGGGGGGCGGTCAGCCCCAGCATTTT. Full variable domain (rest looked up from reference TRBV28 and TRBJ1-5): DVKVTQSSRYLVKRTGEKVFLECVQDMDHENMFWYRQDPGLGLRLIYFSYDVKMKEKGDIPEGYSVSREKKERFSLILESASTNQTSMYLCASSLLGGGQPQHFGDGTRLSIL.

This clone was observed a single time. This chain connects TRBV18 to TRBJ2-5, with TRBD1 identical over 8 bases. V shed 4 bases and J 3 bases; nucleotides not matched to a gene: 4. In germline, CDR1 is KGHSH, CDR2 LQKENI. The CDR3 length is 14 residues. The CDR3 loop is CASSRSTGEETQYF. The DNA for the CDR3 is TGTGCCAGCTCACGTTCGACAGGGGAAGAGACCCAGTACTTC.

CDR3 sequence (DNA): TGTGCCATCAACGGGGCCGGGACAGGGAGCAATGAGCAGTTCTTC. Its translation: CAINGAGTGSNEQFF. The genes are TRBV10-3 and TRBJ2-1; 9 nucleotides align to TRBD1. The CDR3 covers 15 residues. CDR1 and CDR2 from the germline V gene are ENHRY and SYGVKD. V was pared by 7 bases and J by 6 bases, with 10 bases of the junction left unmatched.

The chain uses TRBV5-5 and TRBJ1-2; no reliable D call. CDR1 is SGHKS and CDR2 is YYEKEE in the germline V gene (reference sequence). The CDR3 totals 15 residues. Trimming took 0 bases from V and 3 from J, leaving 12 bases between them. The CDR3 loop is CASSLVASSYYGYTF. The CDR3 region has the DNA TGTGCCAGCAGCTTGGTGGCTTCCTCTTACTATGGCTACACCTTC.

V usage is TRBV11-2 and J usage is TRBJ1-5; D gene uncertain. The CDR3 has 13 amino acids. The V end lost 5 bases, the J end lost 4 bases, and 9 bases lay between the germline ends. Germline V lookup: CDR1 SGHAT, CDR2 FQNNGV. The CDR3 nucleotides are TGTGCCAGCAGCGCAGGACGGAATCAGCCCCAGCATTTT. Translated: CASSAGRNQPQHF.

The chain links TRBV19 to TRBJ2-7; TRBD1 aligns across 7 bases. V dropped 9 bases and J dropped 3; count of bases not matched to a gene: 14. The CDR3 covers 15 residues. The germline gives CDR1 LNHDA, CDR2 SQIVND (reference sequence). The CDR3 is CASRTGPQAYYEQYF. DNA for the CDR3: TGTGCCAGCAGGACAGGACCCCAGGCCTACTACGAGCAGTACTTC.

The V and J genes are TRBV6-1 and TRBJ1-2; D not resolved. The V and J ends lost 0 bases and 2 bases respectively, with 10 bases between them. Germline V CDR1 and CDR2: MNHNS, SASEGT. This CDR3 is 15 amino acids long. The CDR3 region has the DNA TGTGCCAGCAGTGAAGCGCAGGCGGTGAACTATGGCTACACCTTC. Its translation: CASSEAQAVNYGYTF.

The chain employs TRBV7-2 and TRBJ2-1; the D is unclear. Per the germline V gene, CDR1 is SGHTA and CDR2 is FQGNSA. Trimming shortened V by 2 bases and J by 8 bases, and 1 base separated the two germline ends. The CDR3 has 10 amino acids. The CDR3 loop is CASSLYEQFF. The CDR3 coding sequence is TGTGCCAGCAGCTTATATGAGCAGTTCTTC.

The V gene is TRBV5-1, the J gene TRBJ2-7; D is undetermined. This CDR3 comprises 15 residues. Trimming shortened V by 0 bases and J by 1 base, and 11 bases separated the two germline ends. Germline CDR1 is SGHRS and CDR2 is YFSETQ. This chain's CDR3 is CASSLGSDASYEQYF. Written as DNA, the CDR3 is TGCGCCAGCAGCTTGGGGAGTGACGCATCCTACGAGCAGTACTTC.